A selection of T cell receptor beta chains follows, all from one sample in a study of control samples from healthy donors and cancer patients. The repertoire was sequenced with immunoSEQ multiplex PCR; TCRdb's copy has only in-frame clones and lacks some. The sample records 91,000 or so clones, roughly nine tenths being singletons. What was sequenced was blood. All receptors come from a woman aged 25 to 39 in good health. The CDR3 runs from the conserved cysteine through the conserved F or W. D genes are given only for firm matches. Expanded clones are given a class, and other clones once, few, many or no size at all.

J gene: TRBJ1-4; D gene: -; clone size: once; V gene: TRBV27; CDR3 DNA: TGTGCCAGCAGTTTATGGGCCGCAGGGAGTGAAAAACTGTTTTTT; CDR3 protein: CASSLWAAGSEKLFF
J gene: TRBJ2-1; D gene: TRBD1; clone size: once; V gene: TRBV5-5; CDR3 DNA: TGTGCCAGCAGCCTACGGACAGGGACCTACAATGAGCAGTTCTTC; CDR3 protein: CASSLRTGTYNEQFF
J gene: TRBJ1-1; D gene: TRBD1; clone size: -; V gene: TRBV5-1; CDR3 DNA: TGCGCCAGCAGCTCCCAGCCGGGACAGGCCGTACCGGATGGAGCTTTCTTT; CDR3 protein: CASSSQPGQAVPDGAFF
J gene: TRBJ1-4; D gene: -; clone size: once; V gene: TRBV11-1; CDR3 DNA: TGTGCCAGCAGCTTAGCGGTTTCGGGAAATGAAAAACTGTTTTTT; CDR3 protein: CASSLAVSGNEKLFF
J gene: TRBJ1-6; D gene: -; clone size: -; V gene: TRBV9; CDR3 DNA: TGTGCCAGCAGCGTAGATGGGGCTAATTCACCCCTCCACTTT; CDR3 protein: CASSVDGANSPLHF
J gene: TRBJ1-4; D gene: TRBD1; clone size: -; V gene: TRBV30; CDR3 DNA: TGTGCCTGGAGTGTGGGACAGGGTAATGAAAAACTGTTTTTT; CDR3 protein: CAWSVGQGNEKLFF
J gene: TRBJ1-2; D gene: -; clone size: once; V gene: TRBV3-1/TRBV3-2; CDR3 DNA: TGTGCCAGCAGCCAACTCACAGAGAACTATGGCTACACCTTC; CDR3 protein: CASSQLTENYGYTF
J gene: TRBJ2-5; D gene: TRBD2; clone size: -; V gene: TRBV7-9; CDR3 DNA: TGTGCCAGCAGCTTACCTAGCGGGAGGCCAGAGACCCAGTACTTC; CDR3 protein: CASSLPSGRPETQYF
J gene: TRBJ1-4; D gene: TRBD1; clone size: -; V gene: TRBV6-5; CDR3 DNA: TGTGCCAGCAGACAGGGGGCAGGGAATGAAAAACTGTTTTTT; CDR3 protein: CASRQGAGNEKLFF
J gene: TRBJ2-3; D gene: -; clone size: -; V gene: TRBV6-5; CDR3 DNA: TGTGCCAGCACCTTACTAGCCAGTAGCACAGATACGCAGTATTTT; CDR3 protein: CASTLLASSTDTQYF
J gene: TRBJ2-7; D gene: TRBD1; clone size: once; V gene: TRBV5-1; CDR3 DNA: TGCGCCAGCAGCTTGGAACAGGGGAAAGGATACGAGCAGTACTTC; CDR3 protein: CASSLEQGKGYEQYF
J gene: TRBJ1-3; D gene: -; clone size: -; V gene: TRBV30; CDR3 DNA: TGTGCCTGGAGTGTACTTGGGGACCTCGGAAACACCATATATTTT; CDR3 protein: CAWSVLGDLGNTIYF
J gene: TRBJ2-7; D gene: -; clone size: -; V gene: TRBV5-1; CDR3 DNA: TGCGCCAGCAGCTCTGGGGGTCGCTACGAGCAGTACTTC; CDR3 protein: CASSSGGRYEQYF
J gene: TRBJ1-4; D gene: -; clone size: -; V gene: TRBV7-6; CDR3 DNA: TGTGCCAGCAGCCGCGACGTAGGGGCTAATGAAAAACTGTTTTTT; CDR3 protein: CASSRDVGANEKLFF
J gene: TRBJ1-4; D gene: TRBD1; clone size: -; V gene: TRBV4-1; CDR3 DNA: TGCGCCAGCAGCCAAGATTTTGGCAGGGGGGATGAAAAACTGTTTTTT; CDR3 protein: CASSQDFGRGDEKLFF
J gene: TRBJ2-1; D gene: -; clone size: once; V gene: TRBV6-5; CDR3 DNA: TGTGCCAGCAGTTACGGAGTTGCAGCTCCGGAGCAGTTCTTC; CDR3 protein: CASSYGVAAPEQFF
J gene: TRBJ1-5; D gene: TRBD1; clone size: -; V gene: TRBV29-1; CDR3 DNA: TGCAGCGTTGTGGTAGGAGAGACAGGGACCTTCAATCAGCCCCAGCATTTT; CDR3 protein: CSVVVGETGTFNQPQHF
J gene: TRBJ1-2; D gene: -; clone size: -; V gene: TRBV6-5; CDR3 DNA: TGTGCCAGCAGTCTAGACAGCCTACCACGGGGCTACACCTTC; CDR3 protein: CASSLDSLPRGYTF
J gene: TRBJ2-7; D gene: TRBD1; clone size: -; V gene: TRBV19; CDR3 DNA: TGTGCCAGTAGGGCCGCGACAGGGAGCTCCTACGAGCAGTACTTC; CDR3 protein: CASRAATGSSYEQYF
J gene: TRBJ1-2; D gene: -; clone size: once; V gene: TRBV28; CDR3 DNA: TGTGCCAGCAGTTTACCCGTTAGAACCCTAGGCTACACCTTC; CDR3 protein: CASSLPVRTLGYTF
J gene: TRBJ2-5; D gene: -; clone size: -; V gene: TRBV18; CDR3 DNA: TGTGCCAGCTCACCACTAGGCGGAGAGACCCAGTACTTC; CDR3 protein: CASSPLGGETQYF
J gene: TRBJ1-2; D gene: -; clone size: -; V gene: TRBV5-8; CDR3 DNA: TGTGCCAGCAGCTTGGATCTGGGGGCGAAGTACTATGGCTACACCTTC; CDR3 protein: CASSLDLGAKYYGYTF
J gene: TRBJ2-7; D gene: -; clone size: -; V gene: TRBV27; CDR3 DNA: TGTGCCAGCAGTTTAAGGAGGGTCTCCTACGAGCAGTACTTC; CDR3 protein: CASSLRRVSYEQYF
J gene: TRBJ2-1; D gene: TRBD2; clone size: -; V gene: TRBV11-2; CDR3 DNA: TGTGCCAGCATCGGGACTAGCGGGAGGACCCACTACAATGAGCAGTTCTTC; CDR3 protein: CASIGTSGRTHYNEQFF
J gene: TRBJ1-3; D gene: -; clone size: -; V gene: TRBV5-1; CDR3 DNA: TGCGCCAGCAGCTTGGTAGGGCAGCTCTCTGGAAACACCATATATTTT; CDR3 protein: CASSLVGQLSGNTIYF
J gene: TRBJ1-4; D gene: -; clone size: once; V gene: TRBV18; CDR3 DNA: TGTGCCAGCTCACCGGGCCTCAATGAAAAACTGTTTTTT; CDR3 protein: CASSPGLNEKLFF
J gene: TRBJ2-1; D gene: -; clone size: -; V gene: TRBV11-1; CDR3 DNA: TGTGCCAGCAGCTTACTAAGGGGTACCTACAATGAGCAGTTCTTC; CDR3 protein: CASSLLRGTYNEQFF
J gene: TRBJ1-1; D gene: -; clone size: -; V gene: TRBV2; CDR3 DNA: TGTGCCAGCAGTGAACGGGGCAGGGGAGGCACTGAAGCTTTCTTT; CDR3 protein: CASSERGRGGTEAFF
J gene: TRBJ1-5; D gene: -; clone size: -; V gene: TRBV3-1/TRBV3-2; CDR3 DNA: TGTGCCAGCAGCCCTGGACGGTTCAATCAGCCCCAGCATTTT; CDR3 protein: CASSPGRFNQPQHF
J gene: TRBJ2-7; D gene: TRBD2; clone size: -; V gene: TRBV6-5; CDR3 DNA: TGTGCCACAAACAGGAGCGGGAGGTCCTACGAGCAGTACTTC; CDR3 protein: CATNRSGRSYEQYF
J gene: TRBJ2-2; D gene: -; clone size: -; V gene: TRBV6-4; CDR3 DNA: TGTGCCAGCAGTGACCGGGGGTCGCACACCGGGGAGCTGTTTTTT; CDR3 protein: CASSDRGSHTGELFF
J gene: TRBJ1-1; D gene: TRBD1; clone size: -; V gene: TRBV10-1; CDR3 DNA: TGCGCCAGCAGTGCCAAACAGGGGTTGGGCACTGAAGCTTTCTTT; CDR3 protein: CASSAKQGLGTEAFF
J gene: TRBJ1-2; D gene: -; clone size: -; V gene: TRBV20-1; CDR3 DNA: TGCAGTGCTAGAGAGGGGTATGGCTACACCTTC; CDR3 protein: CSAREGYGYTF
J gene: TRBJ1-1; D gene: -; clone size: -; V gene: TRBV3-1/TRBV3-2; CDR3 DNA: TGTGCCAGCAGCCAAGAAGGGACACCTGAAGCTTTCTTT; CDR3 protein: CASSQEGTPEAFF
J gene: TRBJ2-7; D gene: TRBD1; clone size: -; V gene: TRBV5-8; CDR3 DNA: TGTGCCAGCAGCATGGCGTTGGGACAGTTATTCTACGAGCAGTACTTC; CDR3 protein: CASSMALGQLFYEQYF
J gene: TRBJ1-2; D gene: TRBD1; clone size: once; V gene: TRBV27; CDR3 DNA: TGTGCCAGCAGACCTCCGGGACAGGCTTTATATGGCTACACCTTC; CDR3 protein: CASRPPGQALYGYTF
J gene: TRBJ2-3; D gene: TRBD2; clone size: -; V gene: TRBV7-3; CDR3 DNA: TGTGCCAGCAGCCTACTCGGCGGGGGGGCTGCAGATACGCAGTATTTT; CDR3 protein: CASSLLGGGAADTQYF
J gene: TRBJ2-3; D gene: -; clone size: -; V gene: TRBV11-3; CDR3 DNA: TGTGCCAGCAGCTTAGGCAGGGAGAAGACAGATACGCAGTATTTT; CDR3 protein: CASSLGREKTDTQYF
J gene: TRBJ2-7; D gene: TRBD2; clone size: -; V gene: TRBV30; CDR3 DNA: TGTGCCGGGTCCGGGGGGACCTACGAGCAGTACTTC; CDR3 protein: CAGSGGTYEQYF
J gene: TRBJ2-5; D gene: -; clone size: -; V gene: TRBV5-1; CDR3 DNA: TGCGCCAGCAGCTTGTACGGGGGCGGAGAGACCCAGTACTTC; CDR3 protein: CASSLYGGGETQYF
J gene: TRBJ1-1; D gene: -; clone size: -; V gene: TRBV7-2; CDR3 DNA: TGTGCCAGCAGCTTAGGCGGAAGACTGAACACTGAAGCTTTCTTT; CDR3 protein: CASSLGGRLNTEAFF
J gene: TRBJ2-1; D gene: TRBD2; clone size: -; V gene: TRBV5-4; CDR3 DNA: TGTGCCAGCAGCTGGGGACTAGCGGACAATGAGCAGTTCTTC; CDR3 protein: CASSWGLADNEQFF
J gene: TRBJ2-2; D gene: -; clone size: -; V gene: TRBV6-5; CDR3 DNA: TGTGCCAGCAGTTACAGGGTCCGGGGCACCGGGGAGCTGTTTTTT; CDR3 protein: CASSYRVRGTGELFF
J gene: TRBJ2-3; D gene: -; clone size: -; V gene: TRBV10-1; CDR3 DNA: TGCGCCAGCAGTGAGTCATATCCAGATACGCAGTATTTT; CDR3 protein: CASSESYPDTQYF
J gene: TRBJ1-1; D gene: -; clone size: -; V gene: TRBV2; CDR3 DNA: TGTGCCAGCAGTGAAACCTACCGGGCTTTCTTT; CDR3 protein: CASSETYRAFF
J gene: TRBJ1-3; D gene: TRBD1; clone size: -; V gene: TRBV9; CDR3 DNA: TGTGCCAGCAGTTCCAACCAGGACAGGGGGCCAGGAAACACCATATATTTT; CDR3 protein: CASSSNQDRGPGNTIYF
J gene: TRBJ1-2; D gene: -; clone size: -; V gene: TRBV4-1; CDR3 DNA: TGCGCCAGCAGCCAGCTGGGGCAGATTGAAACCTTC; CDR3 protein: CASSQLGQIETF